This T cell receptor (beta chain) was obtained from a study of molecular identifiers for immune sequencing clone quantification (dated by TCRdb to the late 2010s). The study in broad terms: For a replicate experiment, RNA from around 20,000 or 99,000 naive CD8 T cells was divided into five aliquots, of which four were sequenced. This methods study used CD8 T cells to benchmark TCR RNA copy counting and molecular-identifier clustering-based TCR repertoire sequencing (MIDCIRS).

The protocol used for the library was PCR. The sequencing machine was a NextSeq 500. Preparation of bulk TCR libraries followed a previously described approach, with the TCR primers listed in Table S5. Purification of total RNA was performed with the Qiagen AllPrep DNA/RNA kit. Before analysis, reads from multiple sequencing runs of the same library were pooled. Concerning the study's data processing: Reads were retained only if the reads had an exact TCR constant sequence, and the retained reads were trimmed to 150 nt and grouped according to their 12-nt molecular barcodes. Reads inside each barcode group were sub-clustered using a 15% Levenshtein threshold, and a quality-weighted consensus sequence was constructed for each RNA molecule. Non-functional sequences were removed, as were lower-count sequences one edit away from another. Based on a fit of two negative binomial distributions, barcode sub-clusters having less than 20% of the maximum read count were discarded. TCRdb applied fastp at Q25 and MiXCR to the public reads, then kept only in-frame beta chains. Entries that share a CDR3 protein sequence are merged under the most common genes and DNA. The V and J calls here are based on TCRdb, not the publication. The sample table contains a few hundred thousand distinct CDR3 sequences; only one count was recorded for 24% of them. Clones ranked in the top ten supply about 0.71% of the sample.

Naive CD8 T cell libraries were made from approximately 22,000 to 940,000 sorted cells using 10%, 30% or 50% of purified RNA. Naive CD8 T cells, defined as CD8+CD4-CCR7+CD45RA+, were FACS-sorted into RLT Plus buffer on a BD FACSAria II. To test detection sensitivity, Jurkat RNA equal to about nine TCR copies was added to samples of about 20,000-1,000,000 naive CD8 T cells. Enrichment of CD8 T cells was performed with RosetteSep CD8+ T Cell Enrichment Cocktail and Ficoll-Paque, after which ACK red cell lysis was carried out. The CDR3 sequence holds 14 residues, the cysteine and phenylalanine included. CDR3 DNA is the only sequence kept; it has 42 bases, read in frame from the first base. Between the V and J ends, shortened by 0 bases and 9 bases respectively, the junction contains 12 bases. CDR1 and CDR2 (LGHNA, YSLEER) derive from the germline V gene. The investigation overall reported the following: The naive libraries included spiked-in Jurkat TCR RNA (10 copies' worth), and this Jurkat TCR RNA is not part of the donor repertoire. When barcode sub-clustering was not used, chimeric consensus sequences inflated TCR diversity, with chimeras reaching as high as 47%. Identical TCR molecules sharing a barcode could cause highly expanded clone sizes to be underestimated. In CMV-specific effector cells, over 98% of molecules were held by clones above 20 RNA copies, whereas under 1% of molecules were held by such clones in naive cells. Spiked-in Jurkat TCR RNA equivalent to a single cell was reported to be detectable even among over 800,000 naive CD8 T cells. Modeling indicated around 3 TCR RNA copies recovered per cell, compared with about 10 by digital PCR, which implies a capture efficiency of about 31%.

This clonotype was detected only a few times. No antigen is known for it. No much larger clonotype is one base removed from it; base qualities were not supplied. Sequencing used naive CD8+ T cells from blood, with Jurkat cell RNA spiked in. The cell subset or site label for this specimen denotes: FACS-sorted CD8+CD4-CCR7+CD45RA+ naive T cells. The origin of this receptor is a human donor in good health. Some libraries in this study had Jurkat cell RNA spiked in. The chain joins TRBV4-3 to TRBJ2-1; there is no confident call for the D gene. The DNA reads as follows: TGCGCCAGCAGCCAAGATTCGGGTTCTCGTGAGCAGTTCTTC. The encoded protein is CASSQDSGSREQFF.